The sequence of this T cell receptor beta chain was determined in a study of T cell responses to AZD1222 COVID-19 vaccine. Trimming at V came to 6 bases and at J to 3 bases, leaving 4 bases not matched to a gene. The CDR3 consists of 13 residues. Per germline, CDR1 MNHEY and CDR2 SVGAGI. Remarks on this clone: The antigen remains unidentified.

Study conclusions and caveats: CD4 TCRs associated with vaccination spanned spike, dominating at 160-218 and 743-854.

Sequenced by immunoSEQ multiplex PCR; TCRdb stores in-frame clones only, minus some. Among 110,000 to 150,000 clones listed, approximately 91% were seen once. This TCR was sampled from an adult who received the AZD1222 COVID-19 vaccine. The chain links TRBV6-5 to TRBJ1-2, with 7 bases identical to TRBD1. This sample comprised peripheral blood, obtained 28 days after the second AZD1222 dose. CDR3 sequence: CASSVQGYYGYTF. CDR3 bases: TGTGCCAGCAGCGTACAGGGGTACTATGGCTACACCTTC.